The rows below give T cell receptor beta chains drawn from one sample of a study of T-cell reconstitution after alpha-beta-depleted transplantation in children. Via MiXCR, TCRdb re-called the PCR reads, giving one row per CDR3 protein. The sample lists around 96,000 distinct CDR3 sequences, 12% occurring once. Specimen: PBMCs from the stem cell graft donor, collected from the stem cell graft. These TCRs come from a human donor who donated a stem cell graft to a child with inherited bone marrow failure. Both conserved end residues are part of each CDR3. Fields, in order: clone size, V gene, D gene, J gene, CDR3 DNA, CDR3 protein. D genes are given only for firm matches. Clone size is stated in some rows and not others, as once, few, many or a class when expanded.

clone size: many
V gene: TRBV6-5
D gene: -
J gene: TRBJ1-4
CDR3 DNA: TGTGCCAGCAGTTACTCGTCAGCGGGGGGTGAAAAACTGTTTTTT
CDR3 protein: CASSYSSAGGEKLFF

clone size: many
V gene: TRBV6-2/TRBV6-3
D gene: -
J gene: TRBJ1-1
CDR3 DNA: TGTGCCAGCAGTCCCACTCGGCTAGGGGAAGTGAACACTGAAGCTTTCTTT
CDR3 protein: CASSPTRLGEVNTEAFF

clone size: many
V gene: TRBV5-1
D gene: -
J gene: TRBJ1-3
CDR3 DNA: TGCGCCAGCAGCTTGGGGGATACTGGAAACACCATATATTTT
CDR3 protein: CASSLGDTGNTIYF

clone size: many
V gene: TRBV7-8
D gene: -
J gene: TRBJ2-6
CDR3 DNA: TGTGCCAGCAGGAATCGGGTTCACGGGCAGGGATGGGCTGGGGCCAACGTCCTGACTTTC
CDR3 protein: CASRNRVHGQGWAGANVLTF

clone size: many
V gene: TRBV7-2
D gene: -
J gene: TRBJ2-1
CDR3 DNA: TGTGCCAGCAGCACGCCCCCCGGTGAGCAGTTCTTC
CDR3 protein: CASSTPPGEQFF

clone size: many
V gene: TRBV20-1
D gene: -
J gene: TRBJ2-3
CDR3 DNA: TGCAGTGCTAGGGAGGACACAGATACGCAGTATTTT
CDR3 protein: CSAREDTDTQYF

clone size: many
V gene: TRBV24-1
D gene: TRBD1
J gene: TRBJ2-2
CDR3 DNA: TGTGCCACCAGTGATTGGAGTCGGACAGGAGAGGGCGGGGAGCTGTTTTTT
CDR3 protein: CATSDWSRTGEGGELFF

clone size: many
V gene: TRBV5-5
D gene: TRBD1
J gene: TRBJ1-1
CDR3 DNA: TGTGCCAGCAGACAGGGGGTAGGAAACACTGAAGCTTTCTTT
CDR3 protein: CASRQGVGNTEAFF

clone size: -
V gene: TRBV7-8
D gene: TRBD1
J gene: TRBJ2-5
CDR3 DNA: TGTGCCAGCACCGAGACAGGGGGGGGAGAGACCCAGTACTTC
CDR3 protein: CASTETGGGETQYF

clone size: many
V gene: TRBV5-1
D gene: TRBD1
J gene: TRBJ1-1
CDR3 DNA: TGCGCCAGCAGCGTACAGGGGCCTTTAGGAGAAGCTTTCTTT
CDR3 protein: CASSVQGPLGEAFF

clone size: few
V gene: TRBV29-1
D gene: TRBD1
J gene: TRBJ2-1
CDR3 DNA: TGCAGCGTTGTAAGGGACAGGGGAAGTGATGAGCAGTTCTTC
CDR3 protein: CSVVRDRGSDEQFF

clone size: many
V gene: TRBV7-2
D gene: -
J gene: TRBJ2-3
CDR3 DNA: TGTGCCAGCAGCTTAGTGCCTCAGGCAGATACGCAGTATTTT
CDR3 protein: CASSLVPQADTQYF

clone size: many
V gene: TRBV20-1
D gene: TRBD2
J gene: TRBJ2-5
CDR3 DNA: TGCAGTGCTAGTGGGACTAGCGGGAGCCAAGAGACCCAGTACTTC
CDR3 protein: CSASGTSGSQETQYF

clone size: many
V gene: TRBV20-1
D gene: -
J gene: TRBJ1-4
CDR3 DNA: TGCAGTGCTAGGTACAGGGCGAATGAAAAACTGTTTTTT
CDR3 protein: CSARYRANEKLFF

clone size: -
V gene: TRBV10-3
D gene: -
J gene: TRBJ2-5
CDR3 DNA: TGTGCCATCAGTGATCGTCAAGAGACCCAGTACTTC
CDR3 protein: CAISDRQETQYF

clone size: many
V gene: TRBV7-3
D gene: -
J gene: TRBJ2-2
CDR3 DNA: TGTGCCAGCAGCTCGGAGTACACCGGGGAGCTGTTTTTT
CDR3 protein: CASSSEYTGELFF

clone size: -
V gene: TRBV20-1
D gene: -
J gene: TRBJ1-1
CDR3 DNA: TGCAGTGCTAAGAATCGACAGTTGAACACTGAAGCTTTCTTT
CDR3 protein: CSAKNRQLNTEAFF

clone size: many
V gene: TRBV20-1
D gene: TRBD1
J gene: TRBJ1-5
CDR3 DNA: TGCAGTGCCCGCGCGCCGACAGGGGGACAGCCCCAGCATTTT
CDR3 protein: CSARAPTGGQPQHF

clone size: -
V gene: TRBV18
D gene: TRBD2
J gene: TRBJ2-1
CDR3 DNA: TGTGCCAGCTCGCAGACTAGCGGGAGGGCCAATGAGCAGTTCTTC
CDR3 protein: CASSQTSGRANEQFF

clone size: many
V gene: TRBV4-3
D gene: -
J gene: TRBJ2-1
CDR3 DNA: TGCGCCAGCAGCCAAGAGGGAGAAGGTGAGCAGTTCTTC
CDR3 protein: CASSQEGEGEQFF

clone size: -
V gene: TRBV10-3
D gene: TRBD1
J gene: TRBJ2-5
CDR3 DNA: TGTGCCATCACCCCAGGGGGTGAAGAGACCCAGTACTTC
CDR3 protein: CAITPGGEETQYF

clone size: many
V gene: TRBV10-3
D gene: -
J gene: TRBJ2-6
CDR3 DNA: TGTGCCATCAGGGGAGAATTTTCTGGGGCCAACGTCCTGACTTTC
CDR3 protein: CAIRGEFSGANVLTF

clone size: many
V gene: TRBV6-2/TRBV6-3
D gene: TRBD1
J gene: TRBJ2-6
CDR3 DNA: TGTGCCAGCAGTCCGGACAGGGGCCCTGGGGCCAACGTCCTGACTTTC
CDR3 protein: CASSPDRGPGANVLTF